A single count supports the clone carrying this T cell receptor (beta chain). Its specificity is not known. This entry belongs to a study of shared clonotypes between healthy human individuals. Study details: Donors had three CD4 naive, three CD4 memory, two CD8 naive and one CD8 memory plate apiece.

Study-wide results and caveats: Clonotypes shared by all four donors outscored non-shared clonotypes in generation probability. For naive CD4 cells, approximately 5% of clonotypes were shared across a handful of donors. Researchers sampled only blood; tissue repertoires likely differ.

Profiling relied on immunoSEQ multiplex PCR, and the TCRdb table lists in-frame clones only, not all of them. The repertoire holds about 680,000 clones, with around 78% as singletons. Deletions cut 3 bases from V and 6 bases from J, with 13 bases between. Germline CDR1 reads SGDLS; CDR2 reads YYNGEE. The CDR3 covers 13 residues. The gene calls are TRBV9 and TRBJ2-7; D is ambiguous. This TCR came from a woman younger than 45 in good health. The sample comprised memory CD4+ T cells sorted from blood. The subset is: CD45RA-negative fraction. This CDR3 reads CASSGSTAPEQYF. CDR3 in DNA: TGTGCCAGCAGCGGAAGTACGGCGCCCGAGCAGTACTTC.